This record concerns one TCR beta chain sequence. Profiling relied on immunoSEQ multiplex PCR, and the TCRdb table lists in-frame clones only, not all of them. Found here are some 700,000 clones, 70% to 90% of them singletons; the top ten hold around 0.01%. This specimen comes from a study of shared T cell receptors in the human thymus. A further study also used this sample, focusing on human thymus T cells. That report adds: Corrective cardiac operations yielded the resected thymus tissue. Thymic as well as blood repertoires seemed to favor certain V and J genes unevenly. Related research reported highly overlapping thymic repertoires among unrelated individuals.

This receptor was obtained from a boy younger than two with a congenital heart defect. Input material: thymocytes.

The CDR3 DNA sequence: TGTGCCTGGAGCGGAGGGACAGGGGACACCGGGGAGCTGTTTTTT. Residues: CAWSGGTGDTGELFF. The V call is TRBV30, the J call TRBJ2-2; 10 bases fit TRBD1. The length of the CDR3 is 15 residues. J gave up 3 bases and V 3 bases, and 4 bases lay outside the gene matches. Germline CDR1 is GTSNPN and CDR2 is SVGIG (reference sequence).